One and the same sample provided the 15 T cell receptor beta chains below, sequenced in a study of T cells after yellow fever vaccination. A single record per CDR3 protein comes from TCRdb applying MiXCR to the 5' RACE reads. The table shows 300,000 to 350,000 distinct CDR3 sequences, with 4% to 5.5% occurring only once. This sample comprised PBMCs, obtained 15 days after the yellow fever booster vaccination. The origin of the receptors is a man younger than 35 who received the YFV17D yellow fever vaccine.

This clonotype was counted many times. V and J are TRBV5-6 and TRBJ2-2; D is possibly TRBD1 (6 bases). CDR3 size: 14 residues. Germline assignment: CDR1 SGHDT and CDR2 YYEEEE. Trimming took 0 bases from V and 5 from J, leaving 8 bases between them. CDR3 in amino acids: CASSLDRDTGELFF. CDR3 nucleotides: TGTGCCAGCAGCTTGGACAGGGATACCGGGGAGCTGTTTTTT.

This clonotype was seen repeatedly, ten times or more. The chain joins TRBV11-2 to TRBJ2-2, with D uncertain. V dropped 1 base and J dropped 8 bases, with 5 bases sitting between them. The germline gives CDR1 SGHAT, CDR2 FQNNGV. The CDR3 is 12 amino acids. The CDR3 nucleotides are TGTGCCAGCAGCTTAGTGGCGGGGGAGCTGTTTTTT. Amino acids: CASSLVAGELFF. The complete variable domain, with remaining parts taken from reference TRBV11-2 and TRBJ2-2, reads EAGVAQSPRYKIIEKRQSVAFWCNPISGHATLYWYQQILGQGPKLLIQFQNNGVVDDSQLPKDRFSAERLKGVDSTLKIQPAKLEDSAVYLCASSLVAGELFFGEGSRLTVL.

This chain connects TRBV7-2 to TRBJ2-3; possibly TRBD2 for D (7 bases). V lost 1 base to trimming and J lost 6 bases, with 11 bases between them. The germline gives CDR1 SGHTA, CDR2 FQGNSA. There are 14 residues in the CDR3. CDR3 sequence (DNA): TGTGCCAGCAGCTTAGGGACTAGGGGGGATACGCAGTATTTT. It translates to CASSLGTRGDTQYF.

This rearrangement joins TRBV29-1 to TRBJ1-2; possible D gene TRBD1, 6 bases. Germline loops: CDR1 SQVTM, CDR2 ANQGSEA. The CDR3 consists of 15 residues. V was cut by 4 bases and J by 4 bases, with 19 bases left in between. The CDR3 loop is CSVVTPGEGSYGYTF. CDR3 nucleotide sequence: TGCAGCGTTGTTACCCCAGGGGAGGGGAGCTATGGCTACACCTTC.

This clonotype was counted ten times or more. The chain employs TRBV12-3 or TRBV12-4 and TRBJ2-3; unclear D gene. There are 15 residues in the CDR3. V lost 6 bases, J lost 1 base, and 14 bases lay in between. This CDR3 is CASSSSRVGTDTQYF. The CDR3 DNA follows: TGTGCCAGCAGCTCGAGTCGGGTCGGCACAGATACGCAGTATTTT.

This clonotype was seen repeatedly, ten times or more. The chain joins TRBV12-3 or TRBV12-4 to TRBJ2-7; tentative D call: TRBD2 (6 bases). V lost 3 bases to trimming and J lost 0 bases, with 15 bases between them. This CDR3 is built from 16 residues. Here the CDR3 DNA reads TGTGCCAGCAGTTTGACTAGGATCAGGAGCTCCTACGAGCAGTACGTC. It translates to CASSLTRIRSSYEQYV.

V gene TRBV28 combines with J gene TRBJ2-7, with 8 bases matching TRBD1. From germline, CDR1 is MDHEN and CDR2 SYDVKM. This CDR3 has 12 amino acids. Trimming at V came to 6 bases and at J to 6 bases, leaving 4 bases not matched to a gene. CDR3 sequence reads: CASRTGAGEQYV. The CDR3 DNA sequence: TGTGCCAGCAGGACAGGGGCAGGCGAGCAGTACGTC.

This clonotype was seen a few times. V and J are TRBV12-3 or TRBV12-4 and TRBJ2-5; 9 nucleotides line up with TRBD1. This CDR3 is 13 amino acids long. Trimming at V came to 8 bases and at J to 5 bases, leaving 6 bases not matched to a gene. The CDR3 sequence: CASGYRGLETQYF. The DNA for the CDR3 is TGTGCCAGCGGATACAGGGGGCTTGAGACCCAGTACTTC.

This clonotype has a count of ten or more. This chain joins TRBV9 and TRBJ2-3; 8 nucleotides agree with TRBD2. CDR3 length: 18 residues. Germline assignment: CDR1 SGDLS and CDR2 YYNGEE. V dropped 4 bases and J dropped 7; count of bases not matched to a gene: 20. The CDR3 here is CASSPSDPSGGATHTQYF. CDR3 DNA sequence: TGTGCCAGCAGCCCATCAGACCCCAGCGGGGGTGCTACGCATACGCAGTATTTT. Filled out from reference TRBV9 and TRBJ2-3, the complete variable domain reads DSGVTQTPKHLITATGQRVTLRCSPRSGDLSVYWYQQSLDQGLQFLIQYYNGEERAKGNILERFSAQQFPDLHSELNLSSLELGDSALYFCASSPSDPSGGATHTQYFGPGTRLTVL.

This clonotype has ten or more counts. The chain employs TRBV2 and TRBJ2-5, with 7 bases lining up with TRBD2. Germline lookup yields CDR1 SNHLY and CDR2 FYNNEI. CDR3 length: 14 residues. The J segment lost 3 bases and the V segment lost 6 bases, leaving 7 bases of the junction unmatched. The CDR3 here is CASRPLAGEETQYF. The CDR3 nucleotides read TGTGCCAGCAGGCCGCTGGCGGGGGAAGAGACCCAGTACTTC.

CDR3 DNA sequence: TGTGCCAGCAGTCCTGGCGGCGAGGGCTGGAATGAGCAGTTCTTC. Its translation is CASSPGGEGWNEQFF. The J gene is TRBJ2-1, the V gene TRBV6-5, with D possibly being TRBD2 (5 bases). The CDR3 extends over 15 amino acids. In germline, CDR1 is MNHEY, CDR2 SVGAGI. Trimming took 5 bases from V and 7 from J, leaving 18 bases between them.

This clonotype was observed at least ten times. The genes are TRBV15 and TRBJ2-5; tentatively, D is TRBD1 (5 bases). CDR3 length equals 12 residues. In germline, CDR1 is LNHNV, CDR2 YYDKDF (reference sequence). V lost 5 bases to trimming and J lost 4 bases, with 8 bases between them. The CDR3 protein is CATSRGAETQYF. In nucleotides, the CDR3 is TGTGCCACCAGCCGTGGGGCAGAGACCCAGTACTTC.

This clonotype was recorded a few times. The chain links TRBV5-1 to TRBJ2-5; D is ambiguous. CDR3 length: 15 amino acids. Germline V gene sequence: CDR1 SGHRS, CDR2 YFSETQ. Between the trimmed V and J ends, which lost 4 bases and 2 bases, there was a span of 15 bases. CDR3 in DNA: TGCGCCAGCAGCCGGGTGCGCAACCGACAAGAGACCCAGTACTTC. It translates to CASSRVRNRQETQYF.

This clonotype was seen ten or more times. The DNA for the CDR3 is TGTGCCAGCAGTTATTCACAGGGTTGGCAGCCCCAGCATTTT. Its protein product is CASSYSQGWQPQHF. The chain has TRBV6-5 and TRBJ1-5; D might be TRBD1 (6 bases). Germline V gives CDR1 MNHEY, CDR2 SVGAGI. The CDR3 extends over 14 amino acids. Trimming cost V 3 bases and J 7 bases, with 13 bases left between them.

This clonotype was counted ten times or more. The genes are TRBV6-6 and TRBJ1-2; D is uncertain. CDR1 is MNHNY and CDR2 is SVGAGI in the germline V gene (reference sequence). The germline V and J ends were trimmed by 5 bases and 0 bases, with 13 bases remaining between them. The CDR3 is 15 amino acids. CDR3 amino acids: CASSDRVRTNYGYTF. DNA for the CDR3: TGTGCCAGCAGTGATAGGGTTCGGACTAACTATGGCTACACCTTC.